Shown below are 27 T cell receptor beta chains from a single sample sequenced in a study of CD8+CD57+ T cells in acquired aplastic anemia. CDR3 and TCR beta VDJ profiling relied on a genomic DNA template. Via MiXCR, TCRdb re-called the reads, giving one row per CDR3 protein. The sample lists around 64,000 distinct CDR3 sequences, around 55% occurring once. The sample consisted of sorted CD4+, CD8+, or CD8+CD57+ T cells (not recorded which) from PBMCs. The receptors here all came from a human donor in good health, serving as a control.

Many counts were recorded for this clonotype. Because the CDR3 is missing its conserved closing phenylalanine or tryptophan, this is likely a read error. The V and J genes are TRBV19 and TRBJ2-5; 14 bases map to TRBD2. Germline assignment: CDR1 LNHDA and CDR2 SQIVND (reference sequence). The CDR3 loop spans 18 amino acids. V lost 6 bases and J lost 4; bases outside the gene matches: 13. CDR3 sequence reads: CASSSGLAGVLLRETQYL. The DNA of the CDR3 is TGTGCCAGTAGCTCGGGACTAGCGGGAGTACTATTGCGAGAGACCCAGTACCTC.

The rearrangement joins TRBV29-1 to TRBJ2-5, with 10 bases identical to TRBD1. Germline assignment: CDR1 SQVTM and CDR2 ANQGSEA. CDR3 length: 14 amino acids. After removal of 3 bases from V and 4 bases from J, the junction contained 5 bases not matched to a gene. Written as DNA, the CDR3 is TGCAGCGTTGACGGACAGGGGGGCCGAGAGACCCAGTACTTC. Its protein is CSVDGQGGRETQYF. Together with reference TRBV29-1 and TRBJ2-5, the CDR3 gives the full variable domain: SAVISQKPSRDICQRGTSLTIQCQVDSQVTMMFWYRQQPGQSLTLIATANQGSEATYESGFVIDKFPISRPNLTFSTLTVSNMSPEDSSIYLCSVDGQGGRETQYFGPGTRLLVL.

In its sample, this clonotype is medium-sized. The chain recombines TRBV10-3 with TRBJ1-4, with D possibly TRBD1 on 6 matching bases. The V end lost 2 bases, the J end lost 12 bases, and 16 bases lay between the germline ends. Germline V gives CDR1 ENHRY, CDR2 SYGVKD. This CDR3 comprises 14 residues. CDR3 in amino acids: CAISEGGSPGQLFF. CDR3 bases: TGTGCCATCAGTGAGGGGGGCAGCCCGGGGCAACTGTTTTTT.

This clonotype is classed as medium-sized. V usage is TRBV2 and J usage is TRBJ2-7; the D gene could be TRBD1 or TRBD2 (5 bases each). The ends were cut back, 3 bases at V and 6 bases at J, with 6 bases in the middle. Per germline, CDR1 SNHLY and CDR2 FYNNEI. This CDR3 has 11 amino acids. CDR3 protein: CASSEGREQYF. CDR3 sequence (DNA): TGTGCCAGCAGTGAGGGACGCGAGCAGTACTTC.

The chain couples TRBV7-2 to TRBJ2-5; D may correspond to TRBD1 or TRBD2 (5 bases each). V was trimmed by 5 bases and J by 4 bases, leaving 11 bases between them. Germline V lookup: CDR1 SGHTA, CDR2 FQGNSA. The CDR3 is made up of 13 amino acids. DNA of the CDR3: TGTGCCAGCAGCCTCGGGACCCGAGAGACCCAGTACTTC. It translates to CASSLGTRETQYF.

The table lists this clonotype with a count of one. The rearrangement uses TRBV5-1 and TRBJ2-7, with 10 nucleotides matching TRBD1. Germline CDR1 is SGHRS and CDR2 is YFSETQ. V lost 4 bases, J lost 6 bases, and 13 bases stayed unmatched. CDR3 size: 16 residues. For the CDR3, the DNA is TGCGCCAGCAGCCCCACCGGGACAGGGGCCGTTGGCGAGCAGTACTTC. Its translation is CASSPTGTGAVGEQYF.

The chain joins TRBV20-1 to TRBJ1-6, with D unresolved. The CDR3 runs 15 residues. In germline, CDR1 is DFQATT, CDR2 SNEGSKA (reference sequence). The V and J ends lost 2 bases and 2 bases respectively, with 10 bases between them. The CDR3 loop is CSARPYSPYNSPLHF. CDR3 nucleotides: TGCAGTGCTAGACCCTACAGTCCCTATAATTCACCCCTCCACTTT.

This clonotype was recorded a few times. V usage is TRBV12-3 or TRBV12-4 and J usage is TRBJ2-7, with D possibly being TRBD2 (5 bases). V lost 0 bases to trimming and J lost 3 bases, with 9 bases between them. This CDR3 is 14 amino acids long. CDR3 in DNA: TGTGCCAGCAGTTTAGCGGGAGCAGTCTACGAGCAGTACTTC. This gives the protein CASSLAGAVYEQYF.

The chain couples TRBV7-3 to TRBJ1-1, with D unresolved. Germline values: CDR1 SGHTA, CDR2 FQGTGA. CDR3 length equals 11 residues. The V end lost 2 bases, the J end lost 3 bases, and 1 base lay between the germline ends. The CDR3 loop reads CASSLDTEAFF. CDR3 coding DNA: TGTGCCAGCAGCTTAGACACTGAAGCTTTCTTT.

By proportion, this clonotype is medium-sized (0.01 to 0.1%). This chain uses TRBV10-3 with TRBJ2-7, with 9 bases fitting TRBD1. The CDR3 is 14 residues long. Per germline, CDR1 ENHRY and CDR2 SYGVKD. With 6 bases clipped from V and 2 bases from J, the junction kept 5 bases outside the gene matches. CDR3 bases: TGTGCCATCAGCCGACAGGGGGGGGCCTACGAGCAGTACTTC. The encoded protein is CAISRQGGAYEQYF.

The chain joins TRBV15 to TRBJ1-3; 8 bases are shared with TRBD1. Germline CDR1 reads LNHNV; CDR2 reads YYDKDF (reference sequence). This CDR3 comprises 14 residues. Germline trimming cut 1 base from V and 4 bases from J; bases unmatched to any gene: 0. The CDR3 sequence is CATSRGQGGNTIYF. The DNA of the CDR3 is TGTGCCACCAGCAGAGGACAGGGGGGAAACACCATATATTTT.

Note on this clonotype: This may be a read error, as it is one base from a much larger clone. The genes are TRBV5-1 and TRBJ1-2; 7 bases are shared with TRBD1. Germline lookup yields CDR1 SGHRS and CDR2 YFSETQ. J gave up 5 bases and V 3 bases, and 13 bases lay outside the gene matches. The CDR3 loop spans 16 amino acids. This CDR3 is CASSSETGPPPYGYTF. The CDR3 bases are TGCGCCAGCAGCTCCGAGACAGGGCCACCACCTTATGGCTACACCTTC.

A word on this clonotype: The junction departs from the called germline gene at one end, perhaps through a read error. CDR3 coding DNA: TGTGCCTGCAGCTTAGGTAGCAGAACAGATACGCAGTATTTT. Protein: CACSLGSRTDTQYF. The chain is built from TRBV7-7 and TRBJ2-3; D is unclear. The CDR3 is made up of 14 amino acids. The V gene's germline CDR1 is SSHAT and CDR2 FNYEAQ (reference sequence). Full variable domain (outside the CDR3, taken from reference TRBV7-7 and TRBJ2-3): GAGVSQSPRYKVTKRGQDVTLRCDPISSHATLYWYQQALGQGPEFLTYFNYEAQPDKSGLPSDRFSAERPEGSISTLTIQRTEQRDSAMYRCACSLGSRTDTQYFGPGTRLTVL.

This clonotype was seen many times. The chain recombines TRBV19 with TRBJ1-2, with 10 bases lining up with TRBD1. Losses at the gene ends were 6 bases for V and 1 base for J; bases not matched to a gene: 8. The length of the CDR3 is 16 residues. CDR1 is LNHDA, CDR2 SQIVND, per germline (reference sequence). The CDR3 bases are TGTGCCAGTAGGGGAGGCCGGGACAGGGGTAACTATGGCTACACCTTC. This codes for CASRGGRDRGNYGYTF.

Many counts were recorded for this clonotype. In nucleotides, the CDR3 is TGTGCCAGCAGCCCTAGCCAAACGGAGACCGGGGAGCTGTTTTTT. Its protein is CASSPSQTETGELFF. The gene calls are TRBV7-8 and TRBJ2-2, with D possibly matching TRBD2 (5 bases). The CDR3 has 15 amino acids. Between the trimmed V and J ends, which lost 5 bases and 5 bases, there was a span of 15 bases. Germline assignment: CDR1 SGHVS and CDR2 FQNEAQ.

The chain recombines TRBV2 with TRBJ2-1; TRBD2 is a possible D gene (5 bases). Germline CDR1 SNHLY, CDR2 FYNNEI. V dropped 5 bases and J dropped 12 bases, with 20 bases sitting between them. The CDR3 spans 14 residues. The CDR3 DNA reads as TGTGCCAGCAGTCCCGAGATAGATCGGGATACGCAGTTCTTC. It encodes CASSPEIDRDTQFF.

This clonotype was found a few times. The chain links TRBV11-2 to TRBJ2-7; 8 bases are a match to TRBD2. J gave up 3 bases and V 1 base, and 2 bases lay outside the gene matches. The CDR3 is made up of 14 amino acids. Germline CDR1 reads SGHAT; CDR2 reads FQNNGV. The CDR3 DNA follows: TGTGCCAGCAGCTTAGCGGGAGGGAGCTACGAGCAGTACTTC. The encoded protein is CASSLAGGSYEQYF. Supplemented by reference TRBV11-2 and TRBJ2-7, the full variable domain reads EAGVAQSPRYKIIEKRQSVAFWCNPISGHATLYWYQQILGQGPKLLIQFQNNGVVDDSQLPKDRFSAERLKGVDSTLKIQPAKLEDSAVYLCASSLAGGSYEQYFGPGTRLTVT.

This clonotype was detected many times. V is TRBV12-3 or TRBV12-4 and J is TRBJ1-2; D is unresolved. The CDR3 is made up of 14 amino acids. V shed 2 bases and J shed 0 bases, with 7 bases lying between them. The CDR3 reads CASSLTSPNYGYTF. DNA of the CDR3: TGTGCCAGCAGTTTAACATCTCCTAACTATGGCTACACCTTC.

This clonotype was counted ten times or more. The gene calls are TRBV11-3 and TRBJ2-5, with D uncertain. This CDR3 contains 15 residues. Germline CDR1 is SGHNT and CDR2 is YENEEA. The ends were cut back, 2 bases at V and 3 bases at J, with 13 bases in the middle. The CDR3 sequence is CASSLLMVEKETQYF. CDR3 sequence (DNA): TGTGCCAGCAGCTTACTTATGGTGGAAAAAGAGACCCAGTACTTC.

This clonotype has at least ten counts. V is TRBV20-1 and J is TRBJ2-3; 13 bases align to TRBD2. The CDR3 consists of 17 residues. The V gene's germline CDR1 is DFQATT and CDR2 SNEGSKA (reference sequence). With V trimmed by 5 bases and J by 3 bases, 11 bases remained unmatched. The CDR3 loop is CSALGLAGEPLTDTQYF. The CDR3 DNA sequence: TGCAGTGCTCTTGGACTAGCGGGAGAGCCTTTGACAGATACGCAGTATTTT.

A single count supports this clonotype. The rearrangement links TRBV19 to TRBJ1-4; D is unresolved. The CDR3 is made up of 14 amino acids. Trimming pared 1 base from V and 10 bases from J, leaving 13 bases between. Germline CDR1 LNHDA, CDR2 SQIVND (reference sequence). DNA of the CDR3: TGTGCCAGTAGTATAGGACAACCGCCTGGAAAACTGTTTTTT. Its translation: CASSIGQPPGKLFF.

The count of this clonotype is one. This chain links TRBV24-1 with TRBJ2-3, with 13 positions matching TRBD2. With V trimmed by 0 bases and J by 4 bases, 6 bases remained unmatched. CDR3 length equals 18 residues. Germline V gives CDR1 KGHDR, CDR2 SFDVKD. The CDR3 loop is CATSDLPRTSGSSDTQYF. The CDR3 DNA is TGTGCCACCAGTGATTTGCCGCGGACTAGCGGGAGCTCAGATACGCAGTATTTT.

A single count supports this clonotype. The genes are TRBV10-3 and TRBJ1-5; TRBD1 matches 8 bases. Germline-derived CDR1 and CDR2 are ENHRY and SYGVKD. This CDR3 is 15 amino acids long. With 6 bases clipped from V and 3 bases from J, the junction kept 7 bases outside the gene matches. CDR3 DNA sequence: TGTGCCATCAGGGAGGACAGGGCCTCCAATCAGCCCCAGCATTTT. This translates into CAIREDRASNQPQHF.

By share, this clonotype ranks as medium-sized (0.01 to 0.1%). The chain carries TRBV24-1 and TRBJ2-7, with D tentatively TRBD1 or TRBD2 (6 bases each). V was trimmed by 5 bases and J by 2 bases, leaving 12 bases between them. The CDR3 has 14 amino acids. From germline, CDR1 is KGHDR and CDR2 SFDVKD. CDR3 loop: CATSAGGRAYEQYF. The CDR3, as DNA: TGTGCCACCAGTGCCGGGGGCAGGGCCTACGAGCAGTACTTC.

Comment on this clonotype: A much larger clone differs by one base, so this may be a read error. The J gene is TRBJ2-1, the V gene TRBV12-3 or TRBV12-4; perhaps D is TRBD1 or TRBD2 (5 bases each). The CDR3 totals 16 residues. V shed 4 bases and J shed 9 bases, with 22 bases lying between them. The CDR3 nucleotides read TGTGCCAGCAGTTCAACCGGATCCGGGACCCTTAGTGAGCAGTTCTTC. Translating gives CASSSTGSGTLSEQFF.

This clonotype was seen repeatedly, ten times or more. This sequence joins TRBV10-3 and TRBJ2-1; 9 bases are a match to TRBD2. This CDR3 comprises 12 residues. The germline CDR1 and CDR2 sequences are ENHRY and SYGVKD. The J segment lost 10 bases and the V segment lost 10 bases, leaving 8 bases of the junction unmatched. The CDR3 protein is CASAGTSREQFF. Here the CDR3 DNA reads TGTGCCAGCGCCGGGACTAGCCGGGAGCAGTTCTTC.

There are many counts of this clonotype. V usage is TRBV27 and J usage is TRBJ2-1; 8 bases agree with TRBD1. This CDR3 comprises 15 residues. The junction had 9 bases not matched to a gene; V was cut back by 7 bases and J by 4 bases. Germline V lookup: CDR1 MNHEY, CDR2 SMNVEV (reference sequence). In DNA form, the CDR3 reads TGTGCCAGCAAAACCCAGGGGGCGGGTTACAATGAGCAGTTCTTC. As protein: CASKTQGAGYNEQFF.